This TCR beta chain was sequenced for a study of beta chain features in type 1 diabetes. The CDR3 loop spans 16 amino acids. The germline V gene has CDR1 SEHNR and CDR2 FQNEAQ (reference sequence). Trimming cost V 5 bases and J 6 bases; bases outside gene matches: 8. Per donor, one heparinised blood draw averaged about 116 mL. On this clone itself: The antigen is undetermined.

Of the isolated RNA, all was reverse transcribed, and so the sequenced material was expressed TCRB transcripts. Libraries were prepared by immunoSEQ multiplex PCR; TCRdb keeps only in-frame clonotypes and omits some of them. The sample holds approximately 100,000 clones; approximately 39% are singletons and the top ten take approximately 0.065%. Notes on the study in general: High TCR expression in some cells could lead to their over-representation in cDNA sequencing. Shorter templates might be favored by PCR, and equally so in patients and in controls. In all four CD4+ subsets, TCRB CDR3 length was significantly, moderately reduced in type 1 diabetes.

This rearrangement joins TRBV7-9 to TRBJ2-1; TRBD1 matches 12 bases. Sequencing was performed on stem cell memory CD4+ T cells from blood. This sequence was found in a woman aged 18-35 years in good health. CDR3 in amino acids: CASSIPRDRGPNEQFF. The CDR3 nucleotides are TGTGCCAGCAGCATTCCCCGGGACAGGGGGCCCAATGAGCAGTTCTTC.